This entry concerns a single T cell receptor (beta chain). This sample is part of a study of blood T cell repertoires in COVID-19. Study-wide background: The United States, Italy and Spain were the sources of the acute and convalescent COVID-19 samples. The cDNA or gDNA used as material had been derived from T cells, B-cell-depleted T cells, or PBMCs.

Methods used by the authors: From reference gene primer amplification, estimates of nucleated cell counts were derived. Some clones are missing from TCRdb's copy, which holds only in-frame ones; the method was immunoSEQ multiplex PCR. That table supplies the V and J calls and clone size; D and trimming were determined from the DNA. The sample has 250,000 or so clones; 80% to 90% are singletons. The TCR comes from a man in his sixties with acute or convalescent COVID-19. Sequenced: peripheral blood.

The CDR3 nucleotides read TGTGCCACCGGACAGGAAACCTACGAGCAGTACTTC. Translating it yields CATGQETYEQYF. The chain carries TRBV7-9 and TRBJ2-7; TRBD1 aligns across 7 bases. The trim removed 10 bases at V and 2 bases at J, leaving 5 bases unmatched. Germline CDR1 reads SEHNR; CDR2 reads FQNEAQ (reference sequence). The CDR3 runs 12 residues.